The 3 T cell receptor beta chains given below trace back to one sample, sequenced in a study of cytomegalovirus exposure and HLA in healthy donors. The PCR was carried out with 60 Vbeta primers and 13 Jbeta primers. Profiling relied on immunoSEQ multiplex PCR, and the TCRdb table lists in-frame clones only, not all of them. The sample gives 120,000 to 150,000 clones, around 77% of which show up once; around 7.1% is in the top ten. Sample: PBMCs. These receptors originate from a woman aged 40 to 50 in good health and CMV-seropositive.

For the CDR3, the DNA is TGTGCCAGCAGCTTAGGAGGGGGACAGCCCACAGATACGCAGTATTTT. It yields the protein CASSLGGGQPTDTQYF. The genes are TRBV7-2 and TRBJ2-3, with TRBD1 matching over 7 bases. The CDR3 has 16 amino acids. The V gene's germline CDR1 is SGHTA and CDR2 FQGNSA. The V and J ends lost 1 base and 2 bases, in that order; junction bases with no gene match: 6.

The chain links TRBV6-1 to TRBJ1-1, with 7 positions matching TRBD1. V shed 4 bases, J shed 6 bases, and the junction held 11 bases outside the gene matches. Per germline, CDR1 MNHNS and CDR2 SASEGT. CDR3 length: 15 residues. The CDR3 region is CASSGKEGGIAEAFF. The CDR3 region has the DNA TGTGCCAGCAGTGGGAAGGAAGGGGGCATCGCTGAAGCTTTCTTT.

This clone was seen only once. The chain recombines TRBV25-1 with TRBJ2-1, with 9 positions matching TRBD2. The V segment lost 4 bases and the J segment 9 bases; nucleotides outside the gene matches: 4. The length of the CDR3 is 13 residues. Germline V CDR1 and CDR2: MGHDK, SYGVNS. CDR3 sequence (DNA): TGTGCCAGCAGTGTGCGGGGGGGCCGTGAGCAGTTCTTC. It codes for CASSVRGGREQFF.